This T cell receptor (beta chain) originates from a study of CD8 T cells in Susac syndrome. The CDR3 covers 12 residues. Trimming shortened V by 0 bases and J by 4 bases, and 7 bases separated the two germline ends. The germline gives CDR1 SQVTM, CDR2 ANQGSEA. The authors sequenced TCR beta from blood CD8+ and CD4+ T cells. The multiple sclerosis control group was made up of treatment-naive patients with stable or active relapsing-remitting disease. TEMRA cells were enriched by FACS, and CD4+ and CD8+ T cells were negatively isolated. The RNA input was roughly 0.45 to 1 ug, and it was reverse transcribed with random hexamers. The authors amplified TCR beta CDR3 across 54 Vbeta and 13 Jbeta using immunoSEQ multiplex PCR. MiXCR, applied by TCRdb to the immunoSEQ multiplex PCR reads, yields one record per CDR3 protein. Counted here are around 130,000 distinct CDR3 sequences, around 86% occurring once; the ten biggest clones make up roughly 0.5%.

The chain is built from TRBV29-1 and TRBJ2-7; no firm D call. The sample consisted of CD8+ T cells from PBMCs. The TCR was taken from a human donor with multiple sclerosis. The CDR3 DNA is TGCAGCGTTGAAGACGAAGGGTACGAGCAGTACTTC. Protein: CSVEDEGYEQYF.